These T cell receptor beta chains were read from a single sample in a study of CD8 T cells in ankylosing spondylitis. Using its own MiXCR run on the 5' RACE reads, TCRdb lists one record per CDR3 protein. This sample has about 92,000 distinct CDR3 sequences, with around 10% found just once. The sequenced material came from blood, either unsorted or a sorted T cell fraction (not recorded which). The receptors originated from a male donor with ankylosing spondylitis or in good health (not recorded which). Both conserved end residues are part of each CDR3. The D gene is left open where the match is weak. Clone size is stated in some rows and not others, as once, few, many or a class when expanded.

d_gene: -
abundance: medium-sized
j_gene: TRBJ2-2
v_gene: TRBV12-5
CDR3nt: TGTGCTAGTGGTTCACTCGGGACACCTAACACCGGGGAGCTGTTTTTT
CDR3aa: CASGSLGTPNTGELFF

d_gene: TRBD2
abundance: many
j_gene: TRBJ2-3
v_gene: TRBV28
CDR3nt: TGTGCCAGCAGTTTCGCGGGGGGCCTGTTGGGTACGCAGTATTTT
CDR3aa: CASSFAGGLLGTQYF

d_gene: -
abundance: many
j_gene: TRBJ1-2
v_gene: TRBV6-5
CDR3nt: TGTGCCAGCAGTTACTCGTCCAGGAAACTCTATGGCTACACCTTC
CDR3aa: CASSYSSRKLYGYTF

d_gene: TRBD1
abundance: many
j_gene: TRBJ1-2
v_gene: TRBV6-5
CDR3nt: TGTGCCAGCAGTTACGCGACAGGGGGCGGATATGGCTACACCTTC
CDR3aa: CASSYATGGGYGYTF

d_gene: TRBD2
abundance: -
j_gene: TRBJ2-5
v_gene: TRBV7-2
CDR3nt: TGTGCCAGCAGCGCACATCGGGGGGGTGAGACCCAGTACTTC
CDR3aa: CASSAHRGGETQYF

d_gene: TRBD2
abundance: -
j_gene: TRBJ2-1
v_gene: TRBV5-4
CDR3nt: TGTGCCAGCAGCTGGGATACACTAGCGGGTCGTTACAATGAGCAGTTCTTC
CDR3aa: CASSWDTLAGRYNEQFF

d_gene: -
abundance: many
j_gene: TRBJ1-2
v_gene: TRBV29-1
CDR3nt: TGCAGCGTTGAAGAACCCGGAAACTATGGCTACACCTTC
CDR3aa: CSVEEPGNYGYTF

d_gene: TRBD1
abundance: many
j_gene: TRBJ1-2
v_gene: TRBV28
CDR3nt: TGTGCCAGCAGTTTAGGATACACAGGGGTGGTTGGCTACACCTTC
CDR3aa: CASSLGYTGVVGYTF

d_gene: -
abundance: many
j_gene: TRBJ2-3
v_gene: TRBV9
CDR3nt: TGTGCCAGCAGCGTAGCGGTCGGGGTGGATACGCAGTATTTT
CDR3aa: CASSVAVGVDTQYF

d_gene: -
abundance: many
j_gene: TRBJ1-1
v_gene: TRBV20-1
CDR3nt: TGCAGTGCTCAGCCCCCGAACACTGAAGCTTTCTTT
CDR3aa: CSAQPPNTEAFF

d_gene: TRBD2
abundance: many
j_gene: TRBJ2-3
v_gene: TRBV19
CDR3nt: TGTGCCAGTAGCACCAACCGGGGGGGCCTCGATCCAGATACGCAGTATTTT
CDR3aa: CASSTNRGGLDPDTQYF

d_gene: TRBD2
abundance: -
j_gene: TRBJ2-3
v_gene: TRBV3-1
CDR3nt: TGTGCCAGCAGCACCACCCCAGCGGGGCCCAACACAGATACGCAGTATTTT
CDR3aa: CASSTTPAGPNTDTQYF

d_gene: -
abundance: many
j_gene: TRBJ1-1
v_gene: TRBV9
CDR3nt: TGTGCCAGCAGCGAGACAGACAGAATGAACACTGAAGCTTTCTTT
CDR3aa: CASSETDRMNTEAFF

d_gene: -
abundance: many
j_gene: TRBJ1-3
v_gene: TRBV15
CDR3nt: TGTGCCACCAGCAGAGCCTTACGGGACTCTGGAAACACCATATATTTT
CDR3aa: CATSRALRDSGNTIYF

d_gene: -
abundance: many
j_gene: TRBJ1-1
v_gene: TRBV10-3
CDR3nt: TGTGCCATCAGTGAAAAGGGGAACACTGAAGCTTTCTTT
CDR3aa: CAISEKGNTEAFF

d_gene: -
abundance: many
j_gene: TRBJ2-3
v_gene: TRBV29-1
CDR3nt: TGCAGCGCCGATCAAGGAGGGGGTGCAGATACGCAGTATTTT
CDR3aa: CSADQGGGADTQYF

d_gene: -
abundance: many
j_gene: TRBJ1-5
v_gene: TRBV20-1
CDR3nt: TGCAGTGCTAGAGTGGTGGGATTGGGCAATCAGCCCCAGCATTTT
CDR3aa: CSARVVGLGNQPQHF

d_gene: TRBD2
abundance: many
j_gene: TRBJ2-2
v_gene: TRBV5-1
CDR3nt: TGCGCCAGCAGCTTGGTCGCGACTAGCGGCGCCGGGGAGCTGTTTTTT
CDR3aa: CASSLVATSGAGELFF